These 17 T cell receptor beta chains share one sample of origin, sequenced in a study of T cells in Graves' hyperthyroidism and ophthalmopathy. RNA transcripts yielded amplified TCR beta CDR3 regions. Using the HTBI primer set, a first-round RT-PCR was run on the TCR CDR3. Via MiXCR, TCRdb re-called the multiplex PCR reads, giving one row per CDR3 protein. The table includes 390,000 or so distinct CDR3 sequences, over 12% detected once. Sample: blood. These receptors originate from a man between 18 and 29 years old with Graves' ophthalmopathy.

The sample holds many counts of this clonotype. This chain links TRBV4-2 with TRBJ2-7; TRBD1 agrees at 8 bases. The trim removed 1 base at V and 5 bases at J, leaving 7 bases unmatched. Germline assignment: CDR1 LGHNA and CDR2 YNFKEQ. This CDR3 is built from 15 residues. The chain's CDR3 is CASSQAGQALDEQYF. The DNA of the CDR3 is TGTGCCAGCAGCCAAGCGGGACAGGCCCTGGACGAGCAGTACTTC.

The chain combines TRBV7-6 with TRBJ2-1; TRBD2 matches 15 bases. V was clipped by 5 bases and J by 6 bases; unmatched bases: 5. In germline, CDR1 is SGHVS, CDR2 FNYEAQ. The CDR3 is 16 amino acids. The CDR3 coding sequence is TGTGCCAGCAGCCGCCGGACTAGCGGGGGGGCCAATGAGCAGTTCTTC. Its translation is CASSRRTSGGANEQFF.

This chain uses TRBV5-1 with TRBJ2-2, with TRBD1 matching 9 bases. Germline values: CDR1 SGHRS, CDR2 YFSETQ. J gave up 3 bases and V 4 bases, and 4 bases lay outside the gene matches. The CDR3 length is 15 residues. The CDR3 protein is CASSPRTGDTGELFF. CDR3 DNA sequence: TGCGCCAGCAGCCCTCGGACAGGGGACACCGGGGAGCTGTTTTTT.

As for this clonotype: A much more abundant neighbour one base away suggests this may be a read error. The conserved phenylalanine or tryptophan normally closing the CDR3 is absent here, so this likely arose from a read error. The chain combines TRBV6-9 with TRBJ2-7, with D maybe TRBD1 (5 bases). Trimming removed 4 bases at V and 2 bases at J, with 9 bases between. The CDR3 is made up of 13 amino acids. Germline CDR1 reads MNHGY; CDR2 reads SVAAGI. CDR3 bases: TGTGCCAGCAGTTGGACATTAGCCTACGAGCAGTACCTC. This encodes CASSWTLAYEQYL.

This clonotype was observed at least ten times. A read error may explain this, as a much larger clone is one base away. This chain joins TRBV7-9 and TRBJ2-3; a weak D match, TRBD2 (6 bases). V lost 8 bases and J lost 0, with 12 bases in between. Germline loops: CDR1 SEHNR, CDR2 FQNEAQ (reference sequence). The CDR3 contains 14 residues. This CDR3 reads CASGRHLSTDTQYF. The CDR3 DNA sequence: TGTGCCAGCGGGAGGCACCTTAGCACAGATACGCAGTATTTT. Variable domain in full (rest from reference TRBV7-9 and TRBJ2-3): DTGVSQNPRHKITKRGQNVTFRCDPISEHNRLYWYRQTLGQGPEFLTYFQNEAQLEKSRLLSDRFSAERPKGSFSTLEIQRTEQGDSAMYLCASGRHLSTDTQYFGPGTRLTVL.

The V and J genes are TRBV6-1 and TRBJ1-2; D not resolved. Trimming stripped 10 bases from V and 6 bases from J, with 18 bases between. The CDR3 is 13 residues long. CDR1 is MNHNS and CDR2 is SASEGT in the germline V gene. The CDR3 reads CATAKNGMDGYTF. CDR3 DNA sequence: TGTGCCACCGCGAAAAATGGCATGGATGGCTACACCTTC.

The table lists this clonotype with many counts. CDR3 DNA sequence: TGTGCCAGCAGTTTGAAAGGACTGAGCTCCTACAATGAGCAGTTCTTC. Its protein product is CASSLKGLSSYNEQFF. The chain combines TRBV12-3 or TRBV12-4 with TRBJ2-1; TRBD2 might be the D (5 bases). The CDR3 length is 16 residues. The germline V and J ends were trimmed by 3 bases and 0 bases, with 12 bases remaining between them.

The chain recombines TRBV11-2 with TRBJ2-3; D call uncertain. The CDR3 contains 14 residues. Trimming left V 2 bases short and J 0 bases short, with 6 bases between. The germline V gene has CDR1 SGHAT and CDR2 FQNNGV. CDR3 DNA: TGTGCCAGCAGCTTAAGAGCTAGCACAGATACGCAGTATTTT. Translating gives CASSLRASTDTQYF.

This clonotype was observed at least ten times. The chain uses TRBV7-8 and TRBJ1-5, with D unresolved. V lost 2 bases to trimming and J lost 1 base, with 12 bases between them. The CDR3 is 16 residues long. The V gene's germline CDR1 is SGHVS and CDR2 FQNEAQ. The CDR3 sequence: CASSLLGLSSNQPQHF. DNA for the CDR3: TGTGCCAGCAGCTTACTAGGGCTTTCGAGCAATCAGCCCCAGCATTTT.

In this sample, this clonotype turned up many times. V gene TRBV4-1 combines with J gene TRBJ2-5; TRBD2 might be the D (5 bases). Germline V CDR1 and CDR2: MGHRA, YSYEKL. The CDR3 has 15 residues. Trimming pared 4 bases from V and 4 bases from J, leaving 16 bases between. CDR3 sequence reads: CASSPGGPSAETQYF. CDR3 DNA: TGCGCCAGCAGCCCTGGAGGTCCCTCGGCAGAGACCCAGTACTTC.

The chain is built from TRBV29-1 and TRBJ1-2, with 7 nucleotides matching TRBD1. The CDR3 is 13 residues long. V lost 5 bases, J lost 2 bases, and 5 bases stayed unmatched. Germline loops: CDR1 SQVTM, CDR2 ANQGSEA. CDR3 nucleotide sequence: TGCAGCGTTCCGGGACAGCTAAACTATGGCTACACCTTC. This sequence encodes CSVPGQLNYGYTF. The full variable domain, its missing parts supplied by reference TRBV29-1 and TRBJ1-2, is SAVISQKPSRDICQRGTSLTIQCQVDSQVTMMFWYRQQPGQSLTLIATANQGSEATYESGFVIDKFPISRPNLTFSTLTVSNMSPEDSSIYLCSVPGQLNYGYTFGSGTRLTVV.

This clonotype was counted ten times or more. This chain joins TRBV12-3 or TRBV12-4 and TRBJ2-7, with TRBD2 matching 7 bases. The CDR3 covers 15 residues. Losses at the gene ends were 1 base for V and 6 bases for J; bases not matched to a gene: 9. The CDR3 DNA is TGTGCCAGCAGTTTAGGGGAGGGGATCGTCTTCGAGCAGTACTTC. Residues: CASSLGEGIVFEQYF.

The table lists this clonotype with many counts. The chain links TRBV7-9 to TRBJ2-3, with 14 positions matching TRBD2. The CDR3 loop spans 15 amino acids. Losses at the gene ends were 8 bases for V and 3 bases for J; bases not matched to a gene: 4. CDR1 is SEHNR, CDR2 FQNEAQ, per germline (reference sequence). As DNA, the CDR3 is TGTGCCAGCCTCCGGACTAGCGGGGGGACAGATACGCAGTATTTT. This sequence encodes CASLRTSGGTDTQYF.

This clonotype was seen a few times. The V gene is TRBV20-1, the J gene TRBJ2-5; D may correspond to TRBD1 or TRBD2 (5 bases each). Looked up from germline, CDR1 is DFQATT and CDR2 is SNEGSKA (reference sequence). The CDR3 covers 13 residues. V gave up 3 bases and J gave up 4 bases, with 12 bases separating them. In nucleotides, the CDR3 is TGCAGTGCTAGCGGGGCCGGCAGAGAGACCCAGTACTTC. This gives the protein CSASGAGRETQYF.

This clonotype was seen at least ten times. J is TRBJ1-1 and V is TRBV7-2, with 7 positions matching TRBD1. Germline lookup yields CDR1 SGHTA and CDR2 FQGNSA. J lost 7 bases, V lost 5 bases, and 4 bases had no gene match. The length of the CDR3 is 12 residues. The CDR3 DNA reads as TGTGCCAGCAGCCACAGGGGAGGTGAAGCTTTCTTT. Amino acid sequence: CASSHRGGEAFF.

V and J are TRBV19 and TRBJ1-5, with D perhaps TRBD1 (5 bases). V shed 5 bases and J shed 4 bases, with 12 bases lying between them. The V gene's germline CDR1 is LNHDA and CDR2 SQIVND (reference sequence). This CDR3 has 14 residues. This CDR3 reads CASSASGGNQPQHF. The CDR3 DNA reads TGTGCCAGTAGTGCCAGTGGGGGGAATCAGCCCCAGCATTTT.

J is TRBJ2-3 and V is TRBV19; D unresolved. Germline loops: CDR1 LNHDA, CDR2 SQIVND (reference sequence). The CDR3 extends over 13 amino acids. V was clipped by 3 bases and J by 6 bases, with 10 bases between them. The DNA of the CDR3 is TGTGCCAGTAGTATGTCTAGTATGGATACGCAGTATTTT. Translated: CASSMSSMDTQYF.